This record concerns one TCR beta chain sequence. Authors' processing steps: How many nucleated cells were present was estimated from reference gene primer amplification. The repertoire was sequenced with immunoSEQ multiplex PCR; TCRdb's copy has only in-frame clones and lacks some. V and J calls plus clone size are reproduced from that table; the DNA served to infer D and trimming. The profile shows some 8,100 clones, more than 85% of them singletons. This specimen belongs to a study of blood T cell repertoires in COVID-19. Study context: Collection of acute and convalescent COVID-19 samples took place in the United States, Italy and Spain. PBMCs, B-cell-depleted T cells, or T cells provided the cDNA or gDNA that made up the material.

The CDR3 totals 16 residues. Trimming took off 4 bases at V and 3 bases at J, with 18 bases between the two ends. Germline assignment: CDR1 KGHSH and CDR2 LQKENI. This TCR came from a woman aged 50 to 65 with active COVID-19. Material: peripheral blood. The rearrangement joins TRBV18 to TRBJ1-2, with D possibly TRBD1 on 5 matching bases. For the CDR3, the DNA is TGTGCCAGCTCACTAAAAGGGGCCGGAACAGACTATGGCTACACCTTC. This translates into CASSLKGAGTDYGYTF.